This T cell receptor (beta chain) was captured by sequencing in a study of Tregs in tolerant kidney transplant recipients. The study, taken as a whole, reports: For some patients, primers changed over time, blocking nucleotide-level comparison.

Note on this clone: The antigen remains unidentified.

The CDR3 runs 15 residues. From germline, CDR1 is SGDLS and CDR2 YYNGEE. Unmatched junction bases numbered 6, after V lost 3 bases and J lost 4 bases. Method: immunoSEQ multiplex PCR; TCRdb's copy keeps in-frame clones and lacks some. This table has 75,000 to 85,000 clones, about 91% appearing once. The V call is TRBV9, the J call TRBJ1-1; 10 bases match TRBD1. The source was Tregs from blood, collected before the transplant. This sequence originates from a human donor who received a combined kidney and bone marrow transplant. The CDR3 coding sequence is TGTGCCAGCAGCGGATCAGACAGGGGGCCCACTGAAGCTTTCTTT. It yields the protein CASSGSDRGPTEAFF. Complete variable domain (other parts from reference TRBV9 and TRBJ1-1): DSGVTQTPKHLITATGQRVTLRCSPRSGDLSVYWYQQSLDQGLQFLIQYYNGEERAKGNILERFSAQQFPDLHSELNLSSLELGDSALYFCASSGSDRGPTEAFFGQGTRLTVV.